This T cell receptor beta chain was documented in a study of blood T cell repertoires in COVID-19. Overall study: Samples taken during acute and convalescent COVID-19 were collected in the United States, Italy and Spain. From T cells, B-cell-depleted T cells, or PBMCs came the material, which was cDNA or gDNA.

This clone was seen a few times. In the original workflow: Amplification of reference gene primers provided the estimated nucleated cell counts. Some clones are missing from TCRdb's copy, which holds only in-frame ones; the method was immunoSEQ multiplex PCR. D and trimming come from the DNA, and the V and J calls and clone size come from that table. The sample carries 110,000 to 150,000 clones, approximately 73% recorded once. The CDR3 covers 18 residues. Germline trimming cut 4 bases from V and 4 bases from J; bases unmatched to any gene: 11. Germline CDR1 and CDR2: LGHDT and YNNKEL (reference sequence).

Sample: peripheral blood. The V and J genes are TRBV3-1 (or the pseudogene TRBV3-2) and TRBJ2-1; 12 nucleotides align to TRBD2. This TCR came from a man aged 55 to 70 with acute or convalescent COVID-19. The CDR3 sequence is CASSPGASGRGRYNEQFF. The CDR3 region has the DNA TGTGCCAGCAGCCCTGGGGCTAGCGGGAGGGGAAGGTACAATGAGCAGTTCTTC.